A selection of T cell receptor beta chains follows, all from one sample in a study of shared clonotypes between healthy human individuals. Only in-frame clones appear in the TCRdb table, and some are missing; sequencing was by immunoSEQ multiplex PCR. This table has 400,000 to 600,000 clones, about three quarters appearing once. The material sequenced was PBMCs. Every receptor here comes from a woman aged 40 to 50 in good health. Some clones in this sample may be carry-over from other donors' samples. The CDR3 runs from the conserved cysteine through the conserved F or W. A D gene is named only where the DNA matches it firmly. Size values are once, few and many counts, or a class for expanded clones, and some rows have none.

cdr3_nt cdr3_aa j_call d_call v_call clone_size
TGTGCCAGCAGCAAAGAGGAGAGGAAGAACACTGAAGCTTTCTTT CASSKEERKNTEAFF TRBJ1-1 - TRBV21-1 -
TGTGCCAGCAGTGAAGCGTTGGACAGGGAGGACACTGAAGCTTTCTTT CASSEALDREDTEAFF TRBJ1-1 TRBD1 TRBV6-1 few
TGTGCCAGCAGTTTAGCCGACAGGGGAGATGGCTACACCTTC CASSLADRGDGYTF TRBJ1-2 TRBD1 TRBV28 once
TGTGCCAGCAGTTACGAGGGAAATCCCTACAATGAGCAGTTCTTC CASSYEGNPYNEQFF TRBJ2-1 - TRBV6-6 -
TGTGCCAGCAAGGGGGACTCACTACGCTCCAACTATGGCTACACCTTC CASKGDSLRSNYGYTF TRBJ1-2 - TRBV2 few
TGTGCCAGCAGCTTCCGGGGTTGGCAAGAGACCCAGTACTTC CASSFRGWQETQYF TRBJ2-5 - TRBV11-2 -
TGTGCCAGCACCCACGGGACTAGCGCAGTCAATGAGCAGTTCTTC CASTHGTSAVNEQFF TRBJ2-1 TRBD2 TRBV28 few
TGTGCCTGGCGCCAGACGTCGGAAATGGAAGCTTTCTTT CAWRQTSEMEAFF TRBJ1-1 - TRBV30 -
TGTGCCAGCAGCATGGGACTACCCGAAGCTTTCTTT CASSMGLPEAFF TRBJ1-1 - TRBV6-1 few
TGTGCCAGCAGACGACAGGGTACAGATACGCAGTATTTT CASRRQGTDTQYF TRBJ2-3 TRBD1 TRBV6-5 once
TGTGCCAGTAATCGGTTTCTCATGAACACTGAAGCTTTCTTT CASNRFLMNTEAFF TRBJ1-1 - TRBV19 -
TGTGCCAGCAGTTTATACCCTCACGGGGCCAACGTCCTGACTTTC CASSLYPHGANVLTF TRBJ2-6 - TRBV27 -
TGTGCCAGCACCCAGGGGGGCCAGTACGGTGGCTACACCTTC CASTQGGQYGGYTF TRBJ1-2 TRBD1 TRBV7-2 -
TGTGCCACCAGCAGACCACAGGGACTTACGGTCGACACCATATATTTT CATSRPQGLTVDTIYF TRBJ1-3 - TRBV15 -
TGCGCCAGCAGCAGGGACAGCTTGGTCTACGAGCAGTACTTC CASSRDSLVYEQYF TRBJ2-7 TRBD1 TRBV4-1 -
TGCGCCAGCAGCCTAGGACAGGGGAAGTATCAGCCCCAGCATTTT CASSLGQGKYQPQHF TRBJ1-5 TRBD1 TRBV5-1 once
TGCGCCAGCAGTGCCCAGGGACACACTGAAGCTTTCTTT CASSAQGHTEAFF TRBJ1-1 - TRBV5-1 -
TGTGCCAGCAGCCAGAACAGGGACCCCGGGGAGCTGTTTTTT CASSQNRDPGELFF TRBJ2-2 - TRBV11-2 -
TGTGCCAGCAGTCCCGCGGGGCCAGCGGGACCCTACGAGCAGTACTTC CASSPAGPAGPYEQYF TRBJ2-7 TRBD2 TRBV27 -
TGCAGTGCCCGGGGGGTCTACGAGCAGTACTTC CSARGVYEQYF TRBJ2-7 TRBD2 TRBV20-1 -
TGTGCCAGCAGCTTAGTTGCACGTAGGGTAGGTCAGCCCCAGCATTTT CASSLVARRVGQPQHF TRBJ1-5 - TRBV7-8 few
TGTGCCAGCACCTCGACGGCCGGTGAAAAACTGTTTTTT CASTSTAGEKLFF TRBJ1-4 - TRBV6-6 -
TGTGCCAGCAGTGACCCCACTGAAGCTTTCTTT CASSDPTEAFF TRBJ1-1 - TRBV2 -